Listed below are T cell receptor beta chains from one sample, sequenced in a study of shared clonotypes between healthy human individuals. Method: immunoSEQ multiplex PCR; TCRdb's copy keeps in-frame clones and lacks some. The sample shows approximately 720,000 clones, roughly 70% of them seen only once. Sequencing input: memory CD4+ T cells sorted from blood. The receptors derive from a woman aged 25 to 39 in good health. The CDR3 runs from the conserved cysteine through the conserved F or W. A D gene is named only where the DNA matches it firmly. Clone size is stated in some rows and not others, as once, few, many or a class when expanded.

d_call,clone_size,v_call,j_call,cdr3_nt,cdr3_aa
NA,NA,TRBV28,TRBJ1-5,TGTGCCAGCAGTGGACAATCGAGCAATCAGCCCCAGCATTTT,CASSGQSSNQPQHF
NA,NA,TRBV2,TRBJ2-3,TGTGCCAGCAAACGGGAGAGGTCTAGCACAGATACGCAGTATTTT,CASKRERSSTDTQYF
TRBD2,NA,TRBV28,TRBJ2-7,TGTGCCAGCAGATCTAGCGGGAGCTACGAGCAGTACTTC,CASRSSGSYEQYF
NA,NA,TRBV5-4,TRBJ2-3,TGTGCCAGCAGCTTTAGGGCTAGCGGCACAGATACGCAGTATTTT,CASSFRASGTDTQYF
TRBD1,NA,TRBV4-2,TRBJ2-7,TGTGCCAGCAGCACCGGGACAGGGGAATACGAGCAGTACTTC,CASSTGTGEYEQYF
NA,NA,TRBV28,TRBJ1-1,TGTGCCAGCAGTTTGGGCCGGCCCGGGAACACTGAAGCTTTCTTT,CASSLGRPGNTEAFF
NA,NA,TRBV6-5,TRBJ1-1,TGTGCCAGCAGCCCCCCCGGGCTTCGAGCTTTCTTT,CASSPPGLRAFF
NA,once,TRBV5-4,TRBJ2-7,TGTGCCAGCAGCGCGTACCTCAACAGTTACGAGCAGTACTTC,CASSAYLNSYEQYF
TRBD1,NA,TRBV29-1,TRBJ1-1,TGCAGCGTGGCCGGCACAGGGGGCGCGAACACTGAAGCTTTCTTT,CSVAGTGGANTEAFF
NA,NA,TRBV5-1,TRBJ1-1,TGCGCCAGCAGGGGGGGCGCATATGGGGCTTTCTTT,CASRGGAYGAFF
NA,NA,TRBV27,TRBJ1-5,TGTGCCAGCAGTCCAAGGAGGGGATGGGGTTTCAGCAATCAGCCCCAGCATTTT,CASSPRRGWGFSNQPQHF
NA,few,TRBV4-1,TRBJ1-4,TGCGCCAGCAGCCAAGATCGGGCAGGGAATGAAAAACTGTTTTTT,CASSQDRAGNEKLFF
TRBD1,many,TRBV7-9,TRBJ1-1,TGTGCCAGCAGGGGCAAGGGTGGAGGGGGCGAAAACACTGAAGCTTTCTTT,CASRGKGGGGENTEAFF
TRBD1,NA,TRBV19,TRBJ2-6,TGTGCCAGTAGTATTGCTCTCGGACAGGTCCCCTCTGGGGCCAACGTCCTGACTTTC,CASSIALGQVPSGANVLTF
TRBD2,few,TRBV5-4,TRBJ2-7,TGTGCCAGCAGCTTGACTAGCGGCTACGAGCAGTACTTC,CASSLTSGYEQYF
NA,few,TRBV6-6,TRBJ1-1,TGTGCCAGCACCCGAATGGGGGGAACTGAAGCTTTCTTT,CASTRMGGTEAFF
TRBD2,NA,TRBV14,TRBJ2-7,TGTGCCAGCAGCCCCCGGGGACTAGCCAGGCACGAGCAGTACTTC,CASSPRGLARHEQYF
TRBD1,NA,TRBV11-2,TRBJ1-4,TGTGCCAGCAGCCCCCCCGGGACAGGCAATGAAAAATTGTTTTTT,CASSPPGTGNEKLFF
NA,few,TRBV7-2,TRBJ2-3,TGTGCCAGCAGCTTGGCTTGGGGGAGCACAGATACGCAGTATTTT,CASSLAWGSTDTQYF
NA,NA,TRBV5-1,TRBJ2-7,TGCGCCAGCAGCTTGTCAGGGAAGGCCTACGAGCAGTACTTC,CASSLSGKAYEQYF
TRBD2,NA,TRBV28,TRBJ2-3,TGTGCCAGCAGCCACGGGGGGGGCACAGATACGCAGTATTTT,CASSHGGGTDTQYF
NA,few,TRBV19,TRBJ2-2,TGTGCCAGTAGTATTGGAAGCGGAAGATTGAACACCGGGGAGCTGTTTTTT,CASSIGSGRLNTGELFF
NA,once,TRBV9,TRBJ2-2,TGTGCCAGCAGCGTAGGGGGCGGGCGGAACACCGGGGAGCTGTTTTTT,CASSVGGGRNTGELFF
NA,NA,TRBV7-5,TRBJ2-6,TGTGTCAGAATTCCCTCACAGGGTGAAGGGGCCAACGTCCTGACTTTC,CVRIPSQGEGANVLTF
NA,NA,TRBV6-1,TRBJ2-1,TGTGCCAGCAGTTGGACCGCTGAGCAGTTCTTC,CASSWTAEQFF
NA,few,TRBV6-1,TRBJ2-1,TGTGCCAGCAGCCTGCTTTCGGGAGATAGCAATGAGCAGTTCTTC,CASSLLSGDSNEQFF
TRBD1,once,TRBV7-9,TRBJ1-4,TGTGCCAGCAGGGGTACGACAGGGGCTAATGAAAAACTGTTTTTT,CASRGTTGANEKLFF
NA,NA,TRBV2,TRBJ1-4,TGTGCCAGCATATTTCCGGGGGCAACTAATGAAAAACTGTTTTTT,CASIFPGATNEKLFF
NA,NA,TRBV7-9,TRBJ1-2,TGTGCCAGCAGCTTAAGTACGGTTACTAACTATGGCTACACCTTC,CASSLSTVTNYGYTF
NA,NA,TRBV5-5,TRBJ2-7,TGTGCCAGCAGCTTAACCCGCCAAACCTACGAGCAGTACTTC,CASSLTRQTYEQYF
NA,NA,TRBV19,TRBJ1-1,TGTGCCAGTATCAACCAAGTCCACACTGAAGCTTTCTTT,CASINQVHTEAFF
NA,NA,TRBV5-4,TRBJ2-7,TGTGCCAGCAGTTCGGTGGGCGGGCTCTCCTACGAGCAGTACTTC,CASSSVGGLSYEQYF
NA,NA,TRBV9,TRBJ1-2,TGTGCCAGCAGCGTAGATGCAGAAAGCTATGGCTACACCTTC,CASSVDAESYGYTF
TRBD2,NA,TRBV5-1,TRBJ2-7,TGCGCCAGCAGCTTGGGTCTAGCGGGAGTCAGCGAGCAGTACTTC,CASSLGLAGVSEQYF
NA,NA,TRBV5-1,TRBJ2-7,TGCGCCAGCAGCTTGGATCTGGCGCAACACTACGAGCAGTACTTC,CASSLDLAQHYEQYF
TRBD1,NA,TRBV7-9,TRBJ1-1,TGTGCCAGCAGCTTAAGAGCAGGAGGGGGCGCGATGAACACTGAAGCTTTCTTT,CASSLRAGGGAMNTEAFF
NA,NA,TRBV7-8,TRBJ2-1,TGTGCCAGCAGCATCTTTGGGAAGCAGTTCTTC,CASSIFGKQFF
NA,NA,TRBV4-2,TRBJ2-6,TGTGCCAGCAGCCAAGATGGTACGGGAACAGGGGCCAACGTCCTGACTTTC,CASSQDGTGTGANVLTF
TRBD2,NA,TRBV10-1,TRBJ2-3,TGCGCCAGCGCCTCCGGGACTAGCGGCACAGATACGCAGTATTTT,CASASGTSGTDTQYF
NA,NA,TRBV2,TRBJ2-1,TGTGCCAGCAGTGATGAAGCGGTTTTGGGCAATGAGCAGTTCTTC,CASSDEAVLGNEQFF
TRBD1,NA,TRBV2,TRBJ1-2,TGTGCCAGCAGTGAGACAGGGGGGGCTTCCTATGGCTACACCTTC,CASSETGGASYGYTF
NA,few,TRBV11-2,TRBJ2-1,TGTGCCAGCAGCCAAGTTGGGAGCTCCTACAATGAGCAGTTCTTC,CASSQVGSSYNEQFF
TRBD2,NA,TRBV6-4,TRBJ2-5,TGTGCCATCACGACCCCTGTGGGACTAGCGGGAGTCGGCGGAGAGACCCAGTACTTC,CAITTPVGLAGVGGETQYF
TRBD1,NA,TRBV28,TRBJ2-7,TGTGCCAGCAAGGGAAACAGGGGGATCAACGAGCAGTACTTC,CASKGNRGINEQYF
NA,NA,TRBV5-1,TRBJ1-1,TGCGCCAGCAGCACCGGGAGCATGAACACTGAAGCTTTCTTT,CASSTGSMNTEAFF
NA,NA,TRBV19,TRBJ1-1,TGTGCCAGTAGTGTAGAGGACGGGAGAATGAACACTGAAGCTTTCTTT,CASSVEDGRMNTEAFF
TRBD1,NA,TRBV27,TRBJ1-2,TGTGCCAGCAGGACTTTAGGACAGGGGGCGGCTTACTATGGCTACACCTTC,CASRTLGQGAAYYGYTF